This entry is about one T cell receptor beta chain. Germline lookup yields CDR1 MDHEN and CDR2 SYDVKM. CDR3 length equals 15 residues. Trimming removed 5 bases from V and 0 bases from J; junction bases left unmatched: 3. These data are taken from a study of blood T cell repertoires in COVID-19. As processed by the authors: By means of reference gene primer amplification, nucleated cell counts were estimated. Generated by immunoSEQ multiplex PCR, the TCRdb table keeps only in-frame clones and is missing some. Clone size and the V and J calls come from that table; the DNA yielded D and trimming. The sample has roughly 220,000 clones, around 84% seen once.

The sequence came from a middle-aged man who had recovered from COVID-19. Sequencing was performed on peripheral blood. The V gene is TRBV28, the J gene TRBJ2-1; 8 bases align to TRBD2. The CDR3 sequence: CASSSGSGSYNEQFF. CDR3 coding DNA: TGTGCCAGCAGTAGCGGGAGCGGCTCCTACAATGAGCAGTTCTTC. Using reference TRBV28 and TRBJ2-1 for the parts outside the CDR3, the full variable domain is DVKVTQSSRYLVKRTGEKVFLECVQDMDHENMFWYRQDPGLGLRLIYFSYDVKMKEKGDIPEGYSVSREKKERFSLILESASTNQTSMYLCASSSGSGSYNEQFFGPGTRLTVL.